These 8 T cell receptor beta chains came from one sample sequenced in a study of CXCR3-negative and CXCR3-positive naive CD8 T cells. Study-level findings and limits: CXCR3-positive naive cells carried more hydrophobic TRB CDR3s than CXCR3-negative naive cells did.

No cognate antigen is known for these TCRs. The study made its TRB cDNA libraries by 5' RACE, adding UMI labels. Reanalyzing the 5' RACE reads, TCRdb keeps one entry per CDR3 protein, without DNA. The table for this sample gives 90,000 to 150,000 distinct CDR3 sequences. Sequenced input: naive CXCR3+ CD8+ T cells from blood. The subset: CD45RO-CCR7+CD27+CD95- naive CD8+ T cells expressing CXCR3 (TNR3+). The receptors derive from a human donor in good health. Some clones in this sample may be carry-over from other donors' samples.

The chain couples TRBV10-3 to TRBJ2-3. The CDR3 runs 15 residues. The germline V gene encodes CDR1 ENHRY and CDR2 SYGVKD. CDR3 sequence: CAISELGPSTDTQYF.

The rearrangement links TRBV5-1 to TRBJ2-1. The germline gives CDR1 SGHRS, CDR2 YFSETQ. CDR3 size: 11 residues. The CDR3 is CASTLEDEQFF.

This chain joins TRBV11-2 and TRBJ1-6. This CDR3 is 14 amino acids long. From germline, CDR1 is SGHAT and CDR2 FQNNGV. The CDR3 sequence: CASSLSSYNSPLHF.

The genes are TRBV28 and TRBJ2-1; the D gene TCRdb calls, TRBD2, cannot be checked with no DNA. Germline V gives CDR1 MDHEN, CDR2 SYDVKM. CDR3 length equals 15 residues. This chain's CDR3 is CASSLSSWAGNEQFF. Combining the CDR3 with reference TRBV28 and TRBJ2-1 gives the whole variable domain DVKVTQSSRYLVKRTGEKVFLECVQDMDHENMFWYRQDPGLGLRLIYFSYDVKMKEKGDIPEGYSVSREKKERFSLILESASTNQTSMYLCASSLSSWAGNEQFFGPGTRLTVL.

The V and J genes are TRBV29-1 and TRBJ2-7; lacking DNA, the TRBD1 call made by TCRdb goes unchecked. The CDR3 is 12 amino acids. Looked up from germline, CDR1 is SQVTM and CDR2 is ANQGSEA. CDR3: CSGTGQGHEQYF.

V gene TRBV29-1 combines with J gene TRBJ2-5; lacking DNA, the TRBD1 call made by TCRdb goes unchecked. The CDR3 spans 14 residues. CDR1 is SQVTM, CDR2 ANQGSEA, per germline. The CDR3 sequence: CSVEERGLQETQYF. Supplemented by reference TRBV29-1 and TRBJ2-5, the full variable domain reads SAVISQKPSRDICQRGTSLTIQCQVDSQVTMMFWYRQQPGQSLTLIATANQGSEATYESGFVIDKFPISRPNLTFSTLTVSNMSPEDSSIYLCSVEERGLQETQYFGPGTRLLVL.

The CDR3 loop reads CASSLDSGPYEQYF. The chain is built from TRBV11-2 and TRBJ2-7. The germline V gene encodes CDR1 SGHAT and CDR2 FQNNGV. CDR3 length: 14 residues.

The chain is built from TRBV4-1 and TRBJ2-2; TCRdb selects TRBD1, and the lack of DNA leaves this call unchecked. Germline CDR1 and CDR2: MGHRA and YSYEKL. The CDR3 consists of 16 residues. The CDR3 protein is CASSQAGQGVGGELFF.